The sequence of this T cell receptor beta chain was determined in a study of T cells in Graves' hyperthyroidism and ophthalmopathy. Study results and limitations: A model of 13 V-J pairs discriminated ophthalmopathy from stable hyperthyroidism.

Authors of the study amplified TCR beta CDR3 regions from RNA transcripts. The TCR CDR3 was amplified in a first-round RT-PCR using the HTBI primer set. MiXCR was run by TCRdb on the multiplex PCR reads, yielding one entry per CDR3 protein. The data contain about 400,000 distinct CDR3 sequences, 15% to 19% of them singletons. About this clonotype: Its antigen is still unknown.

No progression to ophthalmopathy during 18 months of follow-up defined stable disease. From germline, CDR1 is MNHNS and CDR2 SASEGT. Germline trimming cut 0 bases from V and 2 bases from J; bases unmatched to any gene: 1. The length of the CDR3 is 14 residues. The chain carries TRBV6-1 and TRBJ2-7, with TRBD2 matching 7 bases. This TCR came from a woman aged 18-29 years with Graves' hyperthyroidism. The sample comprised blood. CDR3 loop: CASSEAGRAYEQYF. CDR3 in DNA: TGTGCCAGCAGTGAAGCGGGGAGGGCCTACGAGCAGTACTTC.